The present TCR beta chain was sequenced within a study of blood T cell repertoires in COVID-19. Study-wide context: The origin of the acute and convalescent COVID-19 samples was the United States, Italy and Spain.

Per the germline V gene, CDR1 is SGHDT and CDR2 is YYEEEE. With V trimmed by 4 bases and J by 3 bases, 6 bases remained unmatched. This CDR3 is 15 amino acids long. Repertoires were generated with immunoSEQ multiplex PCR, while TCRdb's copy carries only in-frame clones and drops some. Of 150,000 to 200,000 clones in the sample, about 80% are singletons; the top ten hold 8% to 13%. The chain links TRBV5-6 to TRBJ2-1; TRBD1 aligns across 8 bases. The sequenced material came from PBMCs or T cells enriched from blood (not recorded which). The TCR originated in a man aged 50-60 years who had recovered from COVID-19. For the CDR3, the DNA is TGTGCCAGCAGCGGCGGGACAGGCCTCTACAATGAGCAGTTCTTC. It specifies CASSGGTGLYNEQFF.